This T cell receptor (beta chain) was identified in a study of identifying expanded T cells in peripheral blood (dated by TCRdb to between 2018 and 2020). With regard to the full study: Technical replicates were generated by sequencing separate aliquots of the same genomic DNA pool, and four replicates were compared pairwise.

CDR1 and CDR2, per the germline V gene, are SGHAT and FQNNGV. For this chain, trimming is 3 bases at the V end and 5 bases at the J end, and the number of junction bases without a gene match is 12. Reading from cysteine to phenylalanine, the CDR3 counts 17 amino acids. The read is trimmed to its CDR3 DNA, 51 bases read in frame from base 1. What the research found in general, with its limitations: Both the number of clones called differentially abundant and the false-positive rate were significantly reduced by the beta-binomial model across all healthy-donor time intervals. The authors expected that biological variance in healthy repertoires might rise further over much longer intervals, such as months to years. In all healthy donors, the variance in clone template counts between samples taken two weeks apart rose significantly as total template count increased. The binomial model flagged approximately 1.3 differentially abundant clones between technical replicates but around 16 over roughly 2 weeks and 19 over roughly 4 weeks.

No immune events, such as infections, were documented for the healthy donors during the collection period. To calibrate time-dependent variance in a beta-binomial model of T-cell clone differential abundance, blood repertoires from healthy donors were used as a training cohort. The training cohort comprised roughly ten healthy donors, 3 female and 7 male. An age range of about 29 to 65 years, with an average of around 42 years, was recorded for the donors. Whole blood, obtained from a commercial supplier, was collected from each healthy donor at three time points spaced approximately two weeks apart. Genomic DNA was extracted from unsorted whole blood for immunosequencing. The immunoSEQ Assay, which relies on bias-controlled multiplex PCR amplification of genomic DNA, was used to profile TCRbeta CDR3 regions. The original pipeline was this. The absolute abundance of each unique TCRbeta CDR3 region was quantified after sequences were collapsed and filtered. Differential abundance was tested with two models: a binomial (Fisher-equivalent) model and a beta-binomial model that adds time-dependent variance fitted from healthy donors. Any clone with fewer than 5 combined templates was excluded, and a clone was called differentially abundant if its Benjamini-Hochberg FDR was below 0.01. In the beta-binomial model, variance was expressed as a function of the total template count across the two samples, in the form v = (b*log(k)+a)^2. TCRdb carries this immuneACCESS record with in-frame sequences only. Its versions omit some clonotypes, under half of them owing to an unresolved V gene in the studies checked, with the rest unexplained. V, J and clone size are those of that table, while D and trimming were read from the DNA. The sample yields 85,000 to 90,000 clones; 75% to 90% were counted once. About 5.6% of the sample comes from the top ten.

A note on this clone: Its binding antigen is unknown. Base-call qualities are not available, and no considerably larger clone is one nucleotide away.

The sample consisted of blood. The TCR was taken from a person aged 18 to 69 in good health. The receptor chain draws on TRBV11-2 and TRBJ2-3, and TRBD2 matches 9 of the central bases. Here the CDR3 is given as CASSLFAGGHLRDTQYF. The DNA is as follows: TGTGCCAGCAGCTTGTTCGCGGGGGGGCATTTGAGAGATACGCAGTATTTT.